Following are 11 T cell receptor beta chains from one sample sequenced in a study of technical replicates of blood from four donors. Sequencing was performed with immunoSEQ multiplex PCR; in TCRdb, only in-frame clones are kept and a portion is missing. The sample consists of approximately 76,000 clones, just over 85% of them appearing once. Material: PBMCs. These receptors all come from a human donor in good health. Some clones in this sample may be carry-over from other donors' samples.

This chain joins TRBV4-2 and TRBJ2-7; D not certain. This CDR3 spans 14 amino acids. Trimming removed 4 bases at V and 1 base at J, with 11 bases between. The germline V gene has CDR1 LGHNA and CDR2 YNFKEQ. The CDR3: CASSPAGPSYEQYF. The CDR3 nucleotides are TGTGCCAGCAGCCCAGCAGGCCCTTCCTACGAGCAGTACTTC.

The gene calls are TRBV6-5 and TRBJ2-7; 8 positions match TRBD1. The CDR3 runs 14 residues. Germline CDR1 is MNHEY and CDR2 is SVGAGI. The trim removed 2 bases at V and 7 bases at J, leaving 7 bases unmatched. The CDR3 DNA reads as TGTGCCAGCAGTTACACAGGGGGTTTAGGTGAGCAGTACTTC. Its protein is CASSYTGGLGEQYF.

The J gene is TRBJ2-1, the V gene TRBV15, with unresolved D. The V and J ends lost 4 bases and 5 bases respectively, with 6 bases between them. The V gene's germline CDR1 is LNHNV and CDR2 YYDKDF (reference sequence). This CDR3 has 12 residues. CDR3 region: CATSMRNNEQFF. The CDR3 DNA reads as TGTGCCACCAGCATGAGAAACAATGAGCAGTTCTTC.

The CDR3 DNA follows: TGTGCCAGCAAGCCTAGCGGGTTACAAGAGACCCAGTACTTC. Its protein is CASKPSGLQETQYF. The chain has TRBV7-2 and TRBJ2-5, with TRBD2 matching over 8 bases. Looked up from germline, CDR1 is SGHTA and CDR2 is FQGNSA. Germline trimming cut 7 bases from V and 2 bases from J; bases unmatched to any gene: 6. The CDR3 has 14 residues.

The chain has TRBV4-3 and TRBJ1-4; D gene unclear. CDR1 and CDR2 (germline): LGHNA, YSLEER. V lost 4 bases and J lost 8, with 11 bases in between. The CDR3 spans 13 residues. The CDR3 loop reads CASSRRGSEKLFF. DNA for the CDR3: TGCGCCAGCAGCCGGCGAGGGAGCGAAAAACTGTTTTTT.

This chain connects TRBV19 to TRBJ2-2; 11 bases are a match to TRBD2. Trimming removed 5 bases from V and 2 bases from J; junction bases left unmatched: 10. Germline V lookup: CDR1 LNHDA, CDR2 SQIVND (reference sequence). This CDR3 spans 18 amino acids. The CDR3 spells CASSALLGLAANTGELFF. CDR3 sequence (DNA): TGTGCCAGTAGTGCCCTTTTGGGACTAGCGGCCAACACCGGGGAGCTGTTTTTT.

The chain couples TRBV7-2 to TRBJ1-5, with 7 bases that match TRBD1. Germline trimming cut 2 bases from V and 0 bases from J; bases unmatched to any gene: 7. The CDR3 has 17 amino acids. Germline CDR1 SGHTA, CDR2 FQGNSA. The CDR3 reads CASSLSGGTVSNQPQHF. The CDR3 coding sequence is TGTGCCAGCAGCTTAAGCGGGGGGACAGTTAGCAATCAGCCCCAGCATTTT. Full variable domain (rest looked up from reference TRBV7-2 and TRBJ1-5): GAGVSQSPSNKVTEKGKDVELRCDPISGHTALYWYRQSLGQGLEFLIYFQGNSAPDKSGLPSDRFSAERTGGSVSTLTIQRTQQEDSAVYLCASSLSGGTVSNQPQHFGDGTRLSIL.

There are a few counts of this clone. V is TRBV5-1 and J is TRBJ2-5; 8 bases are shared with TRBD2. This CDR3 has 17 amino acids. Germline assignment: CDR1 SGHRS and CDR2 YFSETQ. The V and J ends lost 1 base and 1 base, in that order; junction bases with no gene match: 9. This CDR3 reads CASSLRLARGIQETQYF. CDR3 coding DNA: TGCGCCAGCAGCTTGAGACTAGCGAGGGGGATCCAAGAGACCCAGTACTTC.

This chain links TRBV4-3 with TRBJ1-6; D gene uncertain. Trimming cost V 1 base and J 5 bases, with 6 bases left between them. CDR3 length: 14 amino acids. Germline V lookup: CDR1 LGHNA, CDR2 YSLEER. CDR3 residues: CASSQVADNSPLHF. The CDR3 DNA reads TGCGCCAGCAGCCAAGTAGCCGATAATTCACCCCTCCACTTT.

The chain recombines TRBV5-6 with TRBJ2-7, with D unresolved. The germline gives CDR1 SGHDT, CDR2 YYEEEE. Trimming took off 2 bases at V and 9 bases at J, with 9 bases between the two ends. This CDR3 region has 11 residues. CDR3: CASSFREAQYF. The CDR3 region has the DNA TGTGCCAGCAGCTTTAGAGAGGCGCAGTACTTC.

This clone was detected once. The rearrangement uses TRBV7-2 and TRBJ2-1; unclear D gene. The V gene lost 6 bases and the J gene lost 4 bases, with 10 bases spanning the gap. Germline CDR1 and CDR2: SGHTA and FQGNSA. This CDR3 comprises 13 residues. The CDR3 region has the DNA TGTGCCAGCAGACCTCCCGGGTACAATGAGCAGTTCTTC. This sequence encodes CASRPPGYNEQFF.